This T cell receptor beta chain derives from a study of T-cell reconstitution after alpha-beta-depleted transplantation in children. Study-wide results and limits: T-cell numbers and diversity, one year after transplant, stemmed largely from T cells that were newly produced. From surviving recipient T cells and thymic progenitors came the high day-60 TCRbeta diversity observed in some patients. About two months after transplant, alpha-beta T cells reportedly came from several hundred expanded graft clones.

Germline V gives CDR1 SGHDT, CDR2 YYEEEE. The CDR3 spans 15 residues. The J segment lost 13 bases and the V segment lost 0 bases, leaving 12 bases of the junction unmatched. Unique molecular identifiers were incorporated during preparation of the TCRbeta library. One entry per CDR3 protein results from TCRdb running MiXCR on the PCR reads. This table holds 300,000 to 400,000 distinct CDR3 sequences, 15% to 20% found once. This clonotype was detected ten times or more. The antigen remains unidentified. The input for sequencing was PBMCs, mostly from graft donor cells, taken 360 days after TCRalphabeta/CD19-depleted stem cell transplant. The V call is TRBV5-6, the J call TRBJ1-4; 7 positions match TRBD1. The TCR sequence derives from a male patient between 2 and 10 years old who had a stem cell transplant for acute lymphoblastic leukemia, so the T cells may come from the graft donor. The CDR3 here is CASSLGQGPLRRLFF. In nucleotides, the CDR3 is TGTGCCAGCAGCTTGGGACAGGGCCCTCTAAGGAGACTGTTTTTT.